Reported below is one TCR beta chain. Its antigen remains unidentified. The source of the sample is a study of T cell repertoires in cytomegalovirus infection. Study-wide context: Evidence of both CMV infection and a matching HLA type came from public TCR beta signatures.

Germline assignment: CDR1 DFQATT and CDR2 SNEGSKA (reference sequence). CDR3 length equals 9 residues. V was trimmed by 6 bases and J by 9 bases, leaving 7 bases between them. Study-wide results and caveats: Summed frequency of public TCR beta families distinguished CMV carriers with the relevant HLA.

TCRdb ran MiXCR on the reads and lists one entry per CDR3 protein. The table includes some 250,000 distinct CDR3 sequences, approximately 8.3% detected once. The receptor was isolated from a human donor in good health (CMV status not recorded). Some clones in this sample may be carry-over from other donors' samples. This chain connects TRBV20-1 to TRBJ2-3; no reliable D call. The specimen sequenced was PBMCs. The CDR3 coding sequence is TGCAGTGCCCCCGGGACGCAGTATTTT. It codes for CSAPGTQYF.